This T cell receptor (beta chain) was profiled in a study of blood T cell repertoires in COVID-19. CDR1 is MNHNS, CDR2 SASEGT, per germline. The CDR3 covers 16 residues. Trimming removed 1 base from V and 0 bases from J, with 10 bases in between. The assay was immunoSEQ multiplex PCR, and TCRdb's table has in-frame clones only and misses some. The sample shows about 250,000 clones, roughly four fifths of them seen only once. This TCR was recovered from a man over 45 with active or convalescent COVID-19. The sample was peripheral blood. The V and J genes are TRBV6-1 and TRBJ1-3; D is possibly TRBD1 (5 bases). CDR3 nucleotide sequence: TGTGCCAGCAGTGAAGGAACAGGTCACTCTGGAAACACCATATATTTT. This encodes CASSEGTGHSGNTIYF.